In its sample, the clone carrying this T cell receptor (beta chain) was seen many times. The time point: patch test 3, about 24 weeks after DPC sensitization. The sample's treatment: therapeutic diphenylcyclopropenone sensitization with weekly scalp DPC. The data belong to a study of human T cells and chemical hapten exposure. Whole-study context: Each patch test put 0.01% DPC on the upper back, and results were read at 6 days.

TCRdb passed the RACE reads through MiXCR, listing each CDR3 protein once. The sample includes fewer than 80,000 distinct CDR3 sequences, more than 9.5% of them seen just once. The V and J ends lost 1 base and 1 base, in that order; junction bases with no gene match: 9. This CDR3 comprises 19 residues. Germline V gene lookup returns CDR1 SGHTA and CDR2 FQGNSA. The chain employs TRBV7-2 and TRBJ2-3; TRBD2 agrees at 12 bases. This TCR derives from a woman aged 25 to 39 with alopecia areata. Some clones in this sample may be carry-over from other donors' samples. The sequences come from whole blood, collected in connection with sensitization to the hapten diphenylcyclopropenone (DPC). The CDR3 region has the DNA TGTGCCAGCAGCTTAGTATCGACTAGCGGGAGAGGGGGCACAGATACGCAGTATTTT. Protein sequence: CASSLVSTSGRGGTDTQYF.